The 28 T cell receptor beta chains reported below all come from one sample, sequenced in a study of CD8+CD57+ T cells in acquired aplastic anemia (dated by TCRdb to between 2017 and 2018). The reads were generated on an Illumina HiSeq 2000. Profiling of TCR beta VDJ combinations and CDR3 sequences used genomic DNA as the template. The public reads were quality trimmed at Q25 with fastp and then assembled into clones with MiXCR by TCRdb, keeping productive beta chains. Rows matching on CDR3 protein sequence are summarized as one entry with the most common DNA and genes. Counted in this sample were approximately 200,000 distinct CDR3 sequences; roughly half of them appeared once. The leading ten clones occupy 15% to 20% of the sample. Sequencing input: sorted CD4+, CD8+, or CD8+CD57+ T cells (not recorded which) from PBMCs. The receptors shown here come from a human donor in good health, serving as a control.

This clonotype was counted at least ten times. The chain carries TRBV2 and TRBJ1-6; D gene ambiguous. V dropped 3 bases and J dropped 14 bases, with 14 bases sitting between them. Per the germline V gene, CDR1 is SNHLY and CDR2 is FYNNEI. This CDR3 spans 13 amino acids. The CDR3 sequence is CASSDQYLLALHF. The CDR3 DNA reads TGTGCCAGCAGTGACCAATACCTTTTGGCCCTCCACTTT.

This clonotype came up many times. This chain joins TRBV5-4 and TRBJ1-6; D possibly corresponds to TRBD1 (5 bases). Germline lookup yields CDR1 SGHNT and CDR2 YYREEE (reference sequence). The CDR3 runs 16 residues. The V end lost 2 bases, the J end lost 8 bases, and 17 bases lay between the germline ends. The CDR3, as DNA: TGTGCCAGCAGCTTCACCCAGGGACCTGTGGATTCACCCCTCCACTTT. Translation: CASSFTQGPVDSPLHF. Filled out from reference TRBV5-4 and TRBJ1-6, the complete variable domain reads ETGVTQSPTHLIKTRGQQVTLRCSSQSGHNTVSWYQQALGQGPQFIFQYYREEENGRGNFPPRFSGLQFPNYSSELNVNALELDDSALYLCASSFTQGPVDSPLHFGNGTRLTVT.

This clonotype was seen repeatedly, ten times or more. This rearrangement joins TRBV9 to TRBJ2-3; D might be TRBD2 (6 bases). The CDR3 extends over 17 amino acids. V lost 0 bases to trimming and J lost 5 bases, with 19 bases between them. Germline V CDR1 and CDR2: SGDLS, YYNGEE. CDR3 sequence (DNA): TGTGCCAGCAGCGTAGGGGGGGTCCGCGGCCGGGAAGATACGCAGTATTTT. Translating it yields CASSVGGVRGREDTQYF.

The chain uses TRBV20-1 and TRBJ1-5, with no clear D. The germline V and J ends were trimmed by 0 bases and 11 bases, with 11 bases remaining between them. The V gene's germline CDR1 is DFQATT and CDR2 SNEGSKA (reference sequence). The CDR3 runs 12 residues. DNA for the CDR3: TGCAGTGCTAGAGATCAGAGTGTAGCCCAGCATTTT. Its protein is CSARDQSVAQHF.

J is TRBJ1-2 and V is TRBV7-9; a possible D gene is TRBD1 (5 bases). Per the germline V gene, CDR1 is SEHNR and CDR2 is FQNEAQ (reference sequence). This CDR3 spans 14 amino acids. V lost 5 bases and J 4 bases, leaving 14 bases between the germline ends. This CDR3 reads CASSQGVRGYGYTF. The CDR3 DNA follows: TGTGCCAGCAGCCAAGGGGTGAGAGGCTATGGCTACACCTTC. Full variable domain (remainder filled in from reference TRBV7-9 and TRBJ1-2): DTGVSQNPRHKITKRGQNVTFRCDPISEHNRLYWYRQTLGQGPEFLTYFQNEAQLEKSRLLSDRFSAERPKGSFSTLEIQRTEQGDSAMYLCASSQGVRGYGYTFGSGTRLTVV.

This clonotype appeared once. This chain links TRBV2 with TRBJ2-7, with 8 bases matching TRBD1. Per the germline V gene, CDR1 is SNHLY and CDR2 is FYNNEI. The CDR3 is 13 residues long. V trimming: 6 bases; J trimming: 4 bases; junction bases outside the gene matches: 5. The chain's CDR3 is CASSPDREYEQYF. The CDR3 nucleotides read TGTGCCAGCAGCCCGGACAGGGAATACGAGCAGTACTTC.

Note on this clonotype: No conserved phenylalanine or tryptophan is present at the end of the CDR3, so a read error is the likely explanation. The DNA is left out, because the CDR3 cannot be placed on it with certainty; the CDR3 is given as TCRdb lists it. The chain uses TRBV7-2 and TRBJ2-1. The CDR3 length is 15 residues, termini included. CDR1 SGHTA and CDR2 FQGNSA come from the germline V gene. CDR3: CASSSSRSSYNEQTL.

A remark on this clonotype: Since the CDR3 does not end with the conserved phenylalanine or tryptophan, this likely comes from a read error. It is unclear where the CDR3 begins or ends on the DNA, so no DNA is shown, and the CDR3 is as TCRdb lists it. CDR3 loop: CASSHGTGG. The rearrangement joins TRBV5-1 to TRBJ2-2; the table assigns TRBD1, which was not confirmed against the DNA. Germline V gene lookup returns CDR1 SGHRS and CDR2 YFSETQ. The CDR3 has 9 residues if both end residues are counted.

This sequence joins TRBV18 and TRBJ1-1; weak D call: TRBD1 (5 bases). The CDR3 sequence is 14 residues long. The germline V gene encodes CDR1 KGHSH and CDR2 LQKENI. V lost 6 bases, J lost 0 bases, and 11 bases lay in between. Written as DNA, the CDR3 is TGTGCCAGCTCGCCTTGGGACGTGAACACTGAAGCTTTCTTT. Amino acid sequence: CASSPWDVNTEAFF.

This clonotype occurred many times. CDR3 region: CASSQDELPATYEQYF. CDR3 sequence (DNA): TGTGCCAGCAGCCAAGATGAATTACCAGCCACCTACGAGCAGTACTTC. The V and J genes are TRBV4-2 and TRBJ2-7; D gene unclear. The CDR3 has 16 residues. The V and J ends lost 0 bases and 2 bases respectively, with 14 bases between them. Germline loops: CDR1 LGHNA, CDR2 YNFKEQ.

V and J are TRBV20-1 and TRBJ2-7; D is perhaps TRBD1 or TRBD2 (5 bases each). The CDR3 has 11 amino acids. V dropped 1 base and J dropped 5 bases, with 6 bases sitting between them. In germline, CDR1 is DFQATT, CDR2 SNEGSKA (reference sequence). The DNA for the CDR3 is TGCAGTGCTAGAGGGGGGAACGAGCAGTACTTC. Translating it yields CSARGGNEQYF.

V gene TRBV25-1 combines with J gene TRBJ1-4; D may be TRBD1 (6 bases). CDR1 and CDR2 from the germline V gene are MGHDK and SYGVNS. V was pared by 2 bases and J by 5 bases, with 18 bases between. The CDR3 runs 17 residues. CDR3 DNA sequence: TGTGCCAGCAGTGAAACCCGGGGGGGGGGGGCGAATGAAAAACTGTTTTTT. This codes for CASSETRGGGANEKLFF.

V is TRBV5-1 and J is TRBJ2-3; possibly TRBD2 for D (7 bases). The CDR3 loop spans 15 amino acids. Germline CDR1 SGHRS, CDR2 YFSETQ. V lost 1 base and J 1 base, leaving 10 bases between the germline ends. The CDR3 loop is CASSLKGGRTDTQYF. The CDR3 nucleotides are TGCGCCAGCAGCTTGAAGGGGGGGCGCACAGATACGCAGTATTTT.

This sequence joins TRBV5-1 and TRBJ2-1; TRBD2 matches 12 bases. The germline CDR1 and CDR2 sequences are SGHRS and YFSETQ. The CDR3 spans 16 residues. V lost 3 bases and J lost 12; bases outside the gene matches: 13. DNA for the CDR3: TGCGCCAGCAGCTCAACTAGCGGGGGGACGGTTGGGGGGCAGTTCTTC. It is translated as CASSSTSGGTVGGQFF.

This clonotype was seen ten or more times. The rearrangement joins TRBV11-1 to TRBJ1-1, with a weak D call TRBD1 (6 bases). Trimming left V 1 base short and J 5 bases short, with 14 bases between. Germline V gene lookup returns CDR1 SGHAT and CDR2 FQDESV (reference sequence). The CDR3 spans 15 residues. CDR3 in amino acids: CASSLEPGAGTEAFF. The CDR3 DNA is TGTGCCAGCAGCTTAGAGCCGGGGGCAGGAACTGAAGCTTTCTTT.

Many counts were recorded for this clonotype. The chain joins TRBV4-1 to TRBJ1-6; TRBD1 might be the D (6 bases). This CDR3 has 15 residues. Per germline, CDR1 MGHRA and CDR2 YSYEKL. The V gene lost 1 base and the J gene lost 6 bases, with 10 bases spanning the gap. The CDR3 loop is CASSQATGRNSPLHF. In nucleotides, the CDR3 is TGCGCCAGCAGCCAAGCCACAGGGCGTAATTCACCCCTCCACTTT.

This clonotype was seen at least ten times. The rearrangement joins TRBV4-2 to TRBJ2-7; 8 bases fit TRBD2. V dropped 1 base and J dropped 6; count of bases not matched to a gene: 11. Germline lookup yields CDR1 LGHNA and CDR2 YNFKEQ. This CDR3 has 16 amino acids. CDR3 loop: CASSQVSGTPRLEQYF. The CDR3 nucleotides are TGTGCCAGCAGCCAAGTTAGCGGGACCCCTCGGCTCGAGCAGTACTTC.

The chain joins TRBV27 to TRBJ2-1, with 14 bases matching TRBD2. CDR3 length: 16 residues. Germline trimming cut 1 base from V and 12 bases from J; bases unmatched to any gene: 8. The V gene's germline CDR1 is MNHEY and CDR2 SMNVEV (reference sequence). This CDR3 is CASSLFGLAGGLGQFF. The CDR3 nucleotides are TGTGCCAGCAGTTTATTTGGACTAGCGGGGGGTTTGGGGCAGTTCTTC.

This clonotype showed up just a few times. The chain employs TRBV19 and TRBJ1-3, with a possible D match to TRBD1 (6 bases). Germline CDR1 reads LNHDA; CDR2 reads SQIVND (reference sequence). Trimming shortened V by 8 bases and J by 6 bases, and 17 bases separated the two germline ends. The CDR3 runs 14 residues. CDR3 bases: TGTGCCAGTCTGTTCGGGGGCGAGGAAAACACCATATATTTT. Its protein is CASLFGGEENTIYF.

The J gene is TRBJ2-5, the V gene TRBV7-8; perhaps TRBD2 as D (6 bases). V gave up 5 bases and J gave up 7 bases, with 8 bases separating them. The CDR3 sequence is 11 residues long. CDR1 and CDR2 from the germline V gene are SGHVS and FQNEAQ. The CDR3 sequence: CASSPAGTQYF. The CDR3 DNA follows: TGTGCCAGCAGCCCAGCGGGGACCCAGTACTTC.

In its sample, this clonotype was seen many times. This sequence joins TRBV19 and TRBJ2-2; D is ambiguous. Germline V gene lookup returns CDR1 LNHDA and CDR2 SQIVND (reference sequence). The CDR3 is 12 amino acids. With 6 bases removed from V and 8 bases from J, the gap between germline ends came to 10 bases. The DNA of the CDR3 is TGTGCCAGTAGGCTTCTTCCGGGGGAGCTGTTTTTT. It translates to CASRLLPGELFF.

This chain uses TRBV7-9 with TRBJ2-2, with 9 bases matching TRBD2. Germline trimming cut 5 bases from V and 5 bases from J; bases unmatched to any gene: 3. CDR3 length: 14 amino acids. CDR1 is SEHNR and CDR2 is FQNEAQ in the germline V gene (reference sequence). The CDR3 loop reads CASSRLAVTGELFF. CDR3 in DNA: TGTGCCAGCAGCCGACTAGCGGTGACCGGGGAGCTGTTTTTT.

The CDR3 here is CASSLALIREQYF. CDR3 DNA sequence: TGTGCCAGCAGCTTAGCTCTAATACGCGAGCAGTACTTC. The J gene is TRBJ2-7, the V gene TRBV7-6, with D hard to call. This CDR3 contains 13 residues. The V end lost 0 bases, the J end lost 6 bases, and 9 bases lay between the germline ends. Germline V gene sequence: CDR1 SGHVS, CDR2 FNYEAQ.

The sample holds many counts of this clonotype. The chain is built from TRBV5-1 and TRBJ1-4; 7 nucleotides line up with TRBD1. Trimming cost V 1 base and J 2 bases; bases outside gene matches: 2. From germline, CDR1 is SGHRS and CDR2 YFSETQ. This CDR3 region has 15 residues. The DNA of the CDR3 is TGCGCCAGCAGCTTGACAGGGGCGACTAATGAAAAACTGTTTTTT. Translating it yields CASSLTGATNEKLFF.

This clonotype was detected only a few times. The V call is TRBV11-3, the J call TRBJ2-2, with TRBD1 matching over 9 bases. The CDR3 loop spans 14 amino acids. Trimming removed 1 base from V and 8 bases from J; junction bases left unmatched: 2. Germline V CDR1 and CDR2: SGHNT, YENEEA. Written as DNA, the CDR3 is TGTGCCAGCAGCTTAGGGACAGGGGATGGGGAGCTGTTTTTT. As protein: CASSLGTGDGELFF.

There are many counts of this clonotype. The DNA of the CDR3 is TGTGCCAGCAGCTTGAAGGGAGTCCCCCTCTACGAGCAGTACTTC. Its translation: CASSLKGVPLYEQYF. V is TRBV7-2 and J is TRBJ2-7, with D tentatively TRBD2 (5 bases). Germline V CDR1 and CDR2: SGHTA, FQGNSA. The V and J ends lost 3 bases and 3 bases respectively, with 15 bases between them. The CDR3 consists of 15 residues.

This clonotype was seen ten or more times. The V gene is TRBV19, the J gene TRBJ1-3; D remains ambiguous. This CDR3 is 16 amino acids long. V lost 5 bases, J lost 0 bases, and 14 bases lay in between. Germline loops: CDR1 LNHDA, CDR2 SQIVND (reference sequence). Written as DNA, the CDR3 is TGTGCCAGTAGTCCCCAAAGAAAGAACTCTGGAAACACCATATATTTT. Translation gives CASSPQRKNSGNTIYF.

As regards this clonotype: At one end the junction does not follow the germline gene, possibly because of a read error. The rearrangement links TRBV7-2 to TRBJ2-3; 8 bases are shared with TRBD1. Germline lookup yields CDR1 SGHTA and CDR2 FQGNSA. The CDR3 spans 16 residues. The CDR3 spells CASSLQGAMDTGTQYF. As DNA, the CDR3 is TGTGCCAGCAGCTTGCAGGGGGCAATGGACACAGGTACGCAGTATTTT.